Following are 27 T cell receptor beta chains from one sample sequenced in a study of control samples from healthy donors and cancer patients (dated by TCRdb to 2019 to 2021). Receptor amplification or capture employed the immunoSEQ multiplex PCR assay. In its TCRdb copy, this immuneACCESS table keeps in-frame sequences only and misses some clones. Where compared with another copy, unresolved V genes explain less than half of these, and the others have no known cause. In all, the sample holds 100,000 or so clones, and 70% to 80% of those were seen once. The ten largest clones take up 10% to 13% of the sample. The sequenced sample consisted of blood. Receptor source: a woman in her 30s in good health.

The rearrangement links TRBV24-1 to TRBJ2-1; 11 positions agree with TRBD2. CDR1 and CDR2 from the germline V gene are KGHDR and SFDVKD. Losses at the gene ends were 3 bases for V and 6 bases for J; bases not matched to a gene: 6. This CDR3 contains 16 residues. The CDR3 DNA sequence: TGTGCCACCAGTGATGGCACTAGCGGGGGTTTCAATGAGCAGTTCTTC. This encodes CATSDGTSGGFNEQFF.

This chain connects TRBV6-2 or TRBV6-3 to TRBJ2-3; 7 nucleotides line up with TRBD1. This CDR3 is built from 16 residues. CDR1 and CDR2 from the germline V gene are MNHEY and SVGEGT. V lost 4 bases to trimming and J lost 2 bases; unmatched junction nucleotides: 9. The CDR3 DNA follows: TGTGCCAGCAGTTCTCCTTCCGACAGGGCCACAGATACGCAGTATTTT. Its protein is CASSSPSDRATDTQYF.

This clone was seen only a few times. The gene calls are TRBV10-3 and TRBJ2-3, with 10 bases that match TRBD2. The CDR3 has 15 amino acids. The V and J ends lost 5 bases and 6 bases, in that order; junction bases with no gene match: 8. Germline V gives CDR1 ENHRY, CDR2 SYGVKD. Here the CDR3 DNA reads TGTGCCATCAGTCCAGCTAGCGGGGGTTTGGATACGCAGTATTTT. This gives the protein CAISPASGGLDTQYF.

This rearrangement joins TRBV5-8 to TRBJ2-2, with 8 bases matching TRBD1. J gave up 3 bases and V 4 bases, and 5 bases lay outside the gene matches. The CDR3 is 15 amino acids. The germline V gene has CDR1 SGHTS and CDR2 YDEGEE. The DNA of the CDR3 is TGTGCCAGCAGCCTCGGGACAGGTTACACCGGGGAGCTGTTTTTT. It encodes CASSLGTGYTGELFF.

The chain links TRBV11-2 to TRBJ2-7, with TRBD1 matching over 7 bases. V was pared by 5 bases and J by 3 bases, with 10 bases of the junction left unmatched. Germline V lookup: CDR1 SGHAT, CDR2 FQNNGV. The length of the CDR3 is 15 residues. CDR3 residues: CASSAETGSYYEQYF. DNA of the CDR3: TGTGCCAGCAGCGCGGAGACAGGGTCGTACTACGAGCAGTACTTC.

The J gene is TRBJ2-5, the V gene TRBV3-1 (or the pseudogene TRBV3-2), with D possibly being TRBD1 or TRBD2 (5 bases each). The germline V and J ends were trimmed by 4 bases and 5 bases, with 8 bases remaining between them. Germline V CDR1 and CDR2: LGHDT, YNNKEL (reference sequence). The CDR3 has 12 residues. The CDR3 coding sequence is TGTGCCAGCAGCCCAGGGACGGAGACCCAGTACTTC. This translates into CASSPGTETQYF.

This clone was seen many times. The chain uses TRBV6-6 and TRBJ1-6, with a weak D call TRBD1 (6 bases). The CDR3 runs 14 residues. Germline lookup yields CDR1 MNHNY and CDR2 SVGAGI (reference sequence). V lost 8 bases, J lost 8 bases, and 16 bases lay in between. In DNA form, the CDR3 reads TGTGCCAGCTCCTATAACCAGGGGTATTCACCCCTCCACTTT. This translates into CASSYNQGYSPLHF.

The V gene is TRBV25-1, the J gene TRBJ1-2, with 8 bases lining up with TRBD1. Looked up from germline, CDR1 is MGHDK and CDR2 is SYGVNS. Germline trimming cut 3 bases from V and 8 bases from J; bases unmatched to any gene: 5. This CDR3 has 13 residues. CDR3 in amino acids: CASSEDYRGGYTF. CDR3 coding DNA: TGTGCCAGCAGTGAGGATTACAGGGGGGGCTACACCTTC.

The gene calls are TRBV5-1 and TRBJ1-4; a possible D gene is TRBD1 (5 bases). CDR1 is SGHRS and CDR2 is YFSETQ in the germline V gene. The length of the CDR3 is 15 residues. The germline V and J ends were trimmed by 0 bases and 6 bases, with 12 bases remaining between them. The chain's CDR3 is CASSLVGGTDEKLFF. CDR3 nucleotide sequence: TGCGCCAGCAGCTTGGTGGGGGGAACGGATGAAAAACTGTTTTTT.

The rearrangement links TRBV30 to TRBJ2-5, with D perhaps TRBD1 (5 bases). In germline, CDR1 is GTSNPN, CDR2 SVGIG (reference sequence). This CDR3 is 12 amino acids long. The germline V and J ends were trimmed by 0 bases and 4 bases, with 6 bases remaining between them. The CDR3: CAWSVRGETQYF. CDR3 nucleotide sequence: TGTGCCTGGAGTGTAAGGGGAGAGACCCAGTACTTC.

This chain links TRBV10-1 with TRBJ1-1, with 9 bases lining up with TRBD1. The germline V gene has CDR1 WNHNN and CDR2 SYGVQD (reference sequence). The CDR3 totals 17 residues. The V and J ends lost 2 bases and 1 base, in that order; junction bases with no gene match: 8. CDR3 nucleotide sequence: TGCGCCAGCAGTGAGAGGCTTGGACAGGGGCCGAACACTGAAGCTTTCTTT. This sequence encodes CASSERLGQGPNTEAFF.

J is TRBJ2-2 and V is TRBV11-3; D ambiguous. Germline V gives CDR1 SGHNT, CDR2 YENEEA. The CDR3 runs 14 residues. The V gene lost 1 base and the J gene lost 5 bases, with 8 bases spanning the gap. The DNA for the CDR3 is TGTGCCAGCAGCTTAGGCTCGACGACCGGGGAGCTGTTTTTT. Its protein product is CASSLGSTTGELFF.

The rearrangement uses TRBV5-8 and TRBJ1-1; possibly TRBD1 for D (6 bases). The germline CDR1 and CDR2 sequences are SGHTS and YDEGEE. There are 15 residues in the CDR3. V was trimmed by 0 bases and J by 4 bases, leaving 13 bases between them. The CDR3 loop is CASSLESGATTEAFF. The DNA for the CDR3 is TGTGCCAGCAGCTTGGAGTCAGGGGCTACCACTGAAGCTTTCTTT.

V usage is TRBV6-2 or TRBV6-3 and J usage is TRBJ1-5; the D gene is possibly TRBD1 (5 bases). The CDR3 totals 14 residues. Germline V CDR1 and CDR2: MNHEY, SVGEGT. Trimming took off 5 bases at V and 6 bases at J, with 14 bases between the two ends. The CDR3 is CASSRGSGSQPQHF. The CDR3 region has the DNA TGTGCCAGCAGTAGGGGCTCCGGGAGTCAGCCCCAGCATTTT.

The rearrangement joins TRBV9 to TRBJ2-3; D is unclear. The V end lost 4 bases, the J end lost 5 bases, and 11 bases lay between the germline ends. The germline V gene encodes CDR1 SGDLS and CDR2 YYNGEE. There are 13 residues in the CDR3. The CDR3 DNA follows: TGTGCCAGCAGCCCACGTCCAGGAGATACGCAGTATTTT. It encodes CASSPRPGDTQYF.

The CDR3 sequence: CASSTPPRGIIIQPQHF. The CDR3 bases are TGTGCCAGTAGTACCCCCCCGCGGGGGATAATTATTCAGCCCCAGCATTTT. The rearrangement uses TRBV19 and TRBJ1-5, with D tentatively TRBD1 (5 bases). CDR1 is LNHDA, CDR2 SQIVND, per germline (reference sequence). V lost 4 bases and J 6 bases, leaving 22 bases between the germline ends. This CDR3 spans 17 amino acids.

This chain uses TRBV7-6 with TRBJ1-1, with a possible D match to TRBD1 (6 bases). With 0 bases removed from V and 3 bases from J, the gap between germline ends came to 8 bases. The germline V gene encodes CDR1 SGHVS and CDR2 FNYEAQ. The CDR3 loop spans 14 amino acids. The CDR3 bases are TGTGCCAGCAGCTTAGCGTCAGGGGACACTGAAGCTTTCTTT. Residues: CASSLASGDTEAFF.

The chain employs TRBV11-1 and TRBJ1-2; D uncertain. This CDR3 spans 14 amino acids. CDR1 and CDR2 from the germline V gene are SGHAT and FQDESV (reference sequence). Trimming stripped 0 bases from V and 2 bases from J, with 7 bases between. CDR3 nucleotide sequence: TGTGCCAGCAGCTTAGCGGGTATGAACTATGGCTACACCTTC. Translation: CASSLAGMNYGYTF.

V usage is TRBV5-1 and J usage is TRBJ2-1; TRBD1 is a possible D gene (6 bases). The germline gives CDR1 SGHRS, CDR2 YFSETQ. The V end was cut by 4 bases, the J end by 9 bases, with 20 bases between. The CDR3 runs to 15 residues. The CDR3 sequence: CASSTDGTTLPEQFF. Here the CDR3 DNA reads TGCGCCAGCAGCACGGACGGGACAACTCTTCCTGAGCAGTTCTTC.

The CDR3 nucleotides read TGTGCCAGCAGCCCACCGGGGGGGCCCTACGAGCAGTACTTC. Translating gives CASSPPGGPYEQYF. This rearrangement joins TRBV7-2 to TRBJ2-7; 8 bases are shared with TRBD2. The germline gives CDR1 SGHTA, CDR2 FQGNSA. V shed 5 bases, J shed 2 bases, and the junction held 5 bases outside the gene matches. There are 14 residues in the CDR3.

The DNA for the CDR3 is TGTGCCTGGAGTGGTCACTCCTACGAGCAGTACTTC. It yields the protein CAWSGHSYEQYF. The chain recombines TRBV30 with TRBJ2-7; D uncertain. The CDR3 totals 12 residues. Trimming shortened V by 1 base and J by 0 bases, and 4 bases separated the two germline ends. Germline loops: CDR1 GTSNPN, CDR2 SVGIG (reference sequence). The full variable domain, with the rest looked up from reference TRBV30 and TRBJ2-7, is SQTIHQWPATLVQPVGSPLSLECTVEGTSNPNLYWYRQAAGRGLQLLFYSVGIGQISSEVPQNLSASRPQDRQFILSSKKLLLSDSGFYLCAWSGHSYEQYFGPGTRLTVT.

This clone was recorded at least ten times. The rearrangement uses TRBV5-1 and TRBJ2-1; D is possibly TRBD1 (5 bases). Trimming stripped 3 bases from V and 2 bases from J, with 12 bases between. From germline, CDR1 is SGHRS and CDR2 YFSETQ. The CDR3 has 15 residues. The CDR3 coding sequence is TGCGCCAGCAGCTCGCAGGGTAACACCTACAATGAGCAGTTCTTC. This sequence encodes CASSSQGNTYNEQFF.

This chain links TRBV6-5 with TRBJ1-6; D not certain. Looked up from germline, CDR1 is MNHEY and CDR2 is SVGAGI. The V end lost 11 bases, the J end lost 6 bases, and 8 bases lay between the germline ends. There are 11 residues in the CDR3. The CDR3: CASESNSPLHF. The CDR3, as DNA: TGTGCCTCTGAAAGTAATTCACCCCTCCACTTT.

The J gene is TRBJ2-7, the V gene TRBV5-6; 13 bases map to TRBD2. Trimming cost V 4 bases and J 7 bases; bases outside gene matches: 11. The CDR3 is 16 residues long. CDR1 and CDR2 (germline): SGHDT, YYEEEE. CDR3 sequence: CASSTDRGLAGTEQYF. CDR3 bases: TGTGCCAGCAGCACCGACCGGGGACTAGCGGGGACAGAGCAGTACTTC.

The rearrangement joins TRBV7-8 to TRBJ1-3; no clear D gene. V was pared by 0 bases and J by 4 bases, with 13 bases between. This CDR3 spans 16 amino acids. CDR1 SGHVS and CDR2 FQNEAQ come from the germline V gene. The CDR3 reads CASSLAEVRVGNTIYF. The CDR3 DNA reads as TGTGCCAGCAGCTTAGCGGAGGTTAGGGTCGGAAACACCATATATTTT.

As DNA, the CDR3 is TGCGCCAGCAGCTTGGACCACAGGGCGGGCGAGCAGTACTTC. It codes for CASSLDHRAGEQYF. V and J are TRBV5-1 and TRBJ2-7, with D possibly being TRBD1 (6 bases). Trimming took 0 bases from V and 6 from J, leaving 13 bases between them. CDR3 length: 14 amino acids. Germline values: CDR1 SGHRS, CDR2 YFSETQ.

V usage is TRBV19 and J usage is TRBJ2-2, with 13 bases fitting TRBD2. Germline loops: CDR1 LNHDA, CDR2 SQIVND (reference sequence). The length of the CDR3 is 15 residues. V lost 10 bases and J lost 4; bases outside the gene matches: 6. CDR3 protein: CATLRTSGGTGELFF. The CDR3 bases are TGTGCCACCCTCCGGACTAGCGGGGGCACCGGGGAGCTGTTTTTT.